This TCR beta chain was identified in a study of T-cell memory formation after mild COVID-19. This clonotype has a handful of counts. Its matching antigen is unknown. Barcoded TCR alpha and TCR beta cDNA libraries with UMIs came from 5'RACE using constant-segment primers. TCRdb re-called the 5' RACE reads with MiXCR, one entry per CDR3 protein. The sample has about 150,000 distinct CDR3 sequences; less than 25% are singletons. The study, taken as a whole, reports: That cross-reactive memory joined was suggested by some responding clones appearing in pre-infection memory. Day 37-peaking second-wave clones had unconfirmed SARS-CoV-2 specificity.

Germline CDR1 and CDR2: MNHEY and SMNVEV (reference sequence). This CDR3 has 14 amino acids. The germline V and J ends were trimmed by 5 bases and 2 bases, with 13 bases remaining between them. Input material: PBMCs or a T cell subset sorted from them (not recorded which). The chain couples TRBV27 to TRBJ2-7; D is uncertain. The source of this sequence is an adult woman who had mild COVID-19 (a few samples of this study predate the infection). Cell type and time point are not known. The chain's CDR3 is CASSPLTRAYEQYF. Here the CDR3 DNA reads TGTGCCAGCAGTCCGCTCACCCGGGCCTACGAGCAGTACTTC.